The next 16 T cell receptor beta chains were all read from a single sample in a study of T cells in Graves' hyperthyroidism and ophthalmopathy. Amplified TCR beta CDR3 regions came from RNA transcripts. A set of HTBI primers served as the primers for a first-round RT-PCR of the TCR CDR3. TCRdb reprocessed the multiplex PCR reads via MiXCR and lists one record per CDR3 protein. This table has under 650,000 distinct CDR3 sequences, 15% to 20% appearing once. Sequencing input: blood. The origin of the receptors is a woman between 25 and 40 years old with Graves' hyperthyroidism.

The chain is built from TRBV28 and TRBJ2-2; D is unclear. The CDR3 covers 14 residues. Trimming stripped 6 bases from V and 6 bases from J, with 14 bases between. CDR1 is MDHEN and CDR2 is SYDVKM in the germline V gene. Here the CDR3 DNA reads TGTGCCAGCAGCCATAAATGGTTGCCCGGGGAGCTGTTTTTT. Encoded protein: CASSHKWLPGELFF.

The chain has TRBV30 and TRBJ1-3; D ambiguous. V gave up 4 bases and J gave up 4 bases, with 11 bases separating them. The CDR3 totals 13 residues. The germline V gene has CDR1 GTSNPN and CDR2 SVGIG (reference sequence). This CDR3 is CAWTATSGNTIYF. CDR3 nucleotide sequence: TGTGCCTGGACCGCGACATCCGGAAACACCATATATTTT.

This clonotype was detected ten times or more. The genes are TRBV2 and TRBJ1-3; 7 bases align to TRBD1. Trimming cost V 6 bases and J 0 bases; bases outside gene matches: 2. From germline, CDR1 is SNHLY and CDR2 FYNNEI. The CDR3 spans 14 residues. CDR3: CASRTGSSGNTIYF. The CDR3 DNA follows: TGTGCCAGCAGGACAGGGAGCTCTGGAAACACCATATATTTT.

The chain recombines TRBV7-9 with TRBJ2-1; D is ambiguous. Trimming removed 7 bases at V and 8 bases at J, with 9 bases between. In germline, CDR1 is SEHNR, CDR2 FQNEAQ (reference sequence). The CDR3 covers 11 residues. CDR3 amino acids: CASNLGYEQFF. CDR3 DNA: TGTGCCAGCAACCTCGGCTATGAGCAGTTCTTC.

On this clonotype itself: A read error may explain this, as a much larger clone is one base away. The J gene is TRBJ2-7, the V gene TRBV28; TRBD2 might be the D (6 bases). The ends were cut back, 5 bases at V and 5 bases at J, with 16 bases in the middle. Germline values: CDR1 MDHEN, CDR2 SYDVKM. The CDR3 is made up of 14 amino acids. CDR3 loop: CASSPPGTGDEQYF. CDR3 sequence (DNA): TGTGCCAGCAGTCCCCCGGGTACGGGGGACGAGCAGTACTTC. The complete variable domain, with remaining parts taken from reference TRBV28 and TRBJ2-7, reads DVKVTQSSRYLVKRTGEKVFLECVQDMDHENMFWYRQDPGLGLRLIYFSYDVKMKEKGDIPEGYSVSREKKERFSLILESASTNQTSMYLCASSPPGTGDEQYFGPGTRLTVT.

The chain uses TRBV18 and TRBJ1-5; 9 bases line up with TRBD1. The CDR3 loop spans 15 amino acids. CDR1 and CDR2 from the germline V gene are KGHSH and LQKENI. The trim removed 5 bases at V and 3 bases at J, leaving 5 bases unmatched. This CDR3 reads CASSEDRGLNQPQHF. The DNA for the CDR3 is TGTGCCAGCTCAGAGGACAGGGGTCTCAATCAGCCCCAGCATTTT.

This clonotype was seen at least ten times. The chain is built from TRBV28 and TRBJ2-7; no definite D call. Germline values: CDR1 MDHEN, CDR2 SYDVKM. Trimming cost V 4 bases and J 2 bases, with 6 bases left between them. This CDR3 has 12 amino acids. CDR3 residues: CASSWAAYEQYF. The CDR3 DNA is TGTGCCAGCAGTTGGGCAGCCTACGAGCAGTACTTC.

Many counts were recorded for this clonotype. The V gene is TRBV11-3, the J gene TRBJ2-1; 12 bases agree with TRBD2. The CDR3 is 14 residues long. Trimming took 4 bases from V and 10 from J; bases not matched to a gene: 5. Germline-derived CDR1 and CDR2 are SGHNT and YENEEA. The CDR3 here is CASSSSGRGIEQFF. The DNA of the CDR3 is TGTGCCAGCAGCTCTAGCGGGAGGGGGATAGAGCAGTTCTTC.

This clonotype was recorded at least ten times. The V gene is TRBV28, the J gene TRBJ2-1; 10 positions agree with TRBD2. CDR1 and CDR2 from the germline V gene are MDHEN and SYDVKM. The CDR3 has 16 residues. J was trimmed by 1 base and V by 5 bases; bases with no gene match: 5. The CDR3 sequence: CASSGKLAGSYNEQFF. In nucleotides, the CDR3 is TGTGCCAGCAGTGGAAAACTAGCGGGATCCTACAATGAGCAGTTCTTC. The whole variable domain, filled in from reference TRBV28 and TRBJ2-1, reads DVKVTQSSRYLVKRTGEKVFLECVQDMDHENMFWYRQDPGLGLRLIYFSYDVKMKEKGDIPEGYSVSREKKERFSLILESASTNQTSMYLCASSGKLAGSYNEQFFGPGTRLTVL.

V is TRBV29-1 and J is TRBJ2-5; 12 bases are shared with TRBD2. The CDR3 totals 14 residues. V lost 4 bases and J lost 5; bases outside the gene matches: 5. CDR1 is SQVTM and CDR2 is ANQGSEA in the germline V gene. The CDR3 here is CSVGTSGIGETQYF. The CDR3 coding sequence is TGCAGCGTTGGGACTAGCGGGATTGGGGAGACCCAGTACTTC. Using reference TRBV29-1 and TRBJ2-5 for the parts outside the CDR3, the full variable domain is SAVISQKPSRDICQRGTSLTIQCQVDSQVTMMFWYRQQPGQSLTLIATANQGSEATYESGFVIDKFPISRPNLTFSTLTVSNMSPEDSSIYLCSVGTSGIGETQYFGPGTRLLVL.

This clonotype was found many times. The V call is TRBV3-1, the J call TRBJ2-1, with TRBD2 matching 11 bases. The ends lost 4 bases at V and 4 bases at J; junction bases unmatched: 6. The CDR3 has 16 residues. Germline V gives CDR1 LGHDT, CDR2 YNNKEL (reference sequence). The CDR3 spells CASSPLGLAVYNEQFF. The CDR3 DNA is TGTGCCAGCAGCCCCCTGGGACTAGCGGTTTACAATGAGCAGTTCTTC.

The chain combines TRBV15 with TRBJ1-5; no reliable D call. This CDR3 has 13 residues. CDR1 LNHNV and CDR2 YYDKDF come from the germline V gene (reference sequence). V was cut by 4 bases and J by 7 bases, with 11 bases left in between. CDR3 nucleotide sequence: TGTGCCACCAGCACAGTCGTGAGGCAGCCCCAGCATTTT. Its translation: CATSTVVRQPQHF.

The CDR3 nucleotides read TGCAGTGCCGGCGTCCTTCTGAACACTGAAGCTTTCTTT. Translation gives CSAGVLLNTEAFF. V is TRBV20-1 and J is TRBJ1-1; no clear D. With 6 bases removed from V and 0 bases from J, the gap between germline ends came to 11 bases. The CDR3 extends over 13 amino acids. The germline gives CDR1 DFQATT, CDR2 SNEGSKA (reference sequence).

This clonotype was picked up many times. The chain combines TRBV7-2 with TRBJ2-7; TRBD2 matches 7 bases. From germline, CDR1 is SGHTA and CDR2 FQGNSA. The CDR3 runs 16 residues. V trimming: 5 bases; J trimming: 3 bases; junction bases outside the gene matches: 13. The CDR3 sequence is CASSLPGLAGVYEQYF. The CDR3, as DNA: TGTGCCAGCAGCCTTCCGGGACTGGCGGGAGTCTACGAGCAGTACTTC.

This clonotype was counted many times. The chain has TRBV27 and TRBJ2-7; TRBD2 matches 7 bases. CDR3 size: 15 residues. From germline, CDR1 is MNHEY and CDR2 SMNVEV (reference sequence). The V and J ends lost 3 bases and 2 bases, in that order; junction bases with no gene match: 7. The CDR3 reads CASSFAAGAAYEQYF. The CDR3 region has the DNA TGTGCCAGCAGTTTCGCTGCGGGAGCGGCCTACGAGCAGTACTTC.

The rearrangement uses TRBV20-1 and TRBJ2-5; D is unresolved. Germline loops: CDR1 DFQATT, CDR2 SNEGSKA (reference sequence). The CDR3 has 14 amino acids. Trimming left V 0 bases short and J 1 base short, with 9 bases between. The chain's CDR3 is CSARDVGSQETQYF. CDR3 DNA sequence: TGCAGTGCTAGAGATGTCGGAAGCCAAGAGACCCAGTACTTC.